Shown below are 9 T cell receptor beta chains from a single sample sequenced in a study of blood T cells in healthy people across ages. The authors ran a second PCR of roughly 6 to 12 cycles using a sample-barcoded 5' primer and a J-beta primer mix. TCRdb reprocessed the 5' RACE reads with MiXCR, giving one entry per CDR3 protein. The sample records hundreds of thousands of distinct CDR3 sequences, roughly 21% being singletons. Sequencing used blood. All receptors derive from a man aged 70-80 years in good health.

This clonotype was counted only a few times. A much larger clone lies one base from this, so it may be a read error. The chain combines TRBV12-3 or TRBV12-4 with TRBJ1-5, with D possibly matching TRBD1 (5 bases). This CDR3 spans 14 amino acids. Trimming removed 10 bases at V and 11 bases at J, with 24 bases between. The CDR3 DNA reads TGTGCCAACAGCCCGGGTCTGCAACAAGGGGCCCAGCATTTT. The encoded protein is CANSPGLQQGAQHF.

The chain links TRBV29-1 to TRBJ2-1; possibly TRBD1 or TRBD2 for D (5 bases each). The better agreement between TRBJ2-7 and the DNA end casts doubt on the J call. Germline CDR1 and CDR2: SQVTM and ANQGSEA. This CDR3 is built from 14 residues. CDR3 bases: TGCAGCGTCCTTCCTCAGGGACGGAACTACGAGCAGTACTTC. Amino acid sequence: CSVLPQGRNYEQYF.

The chain couples TRBV29-1 to TRBJ2-1, with D perhaps matching TRBD2 (5 bases). Matching the DNA end better, TRBJ2-5 makes the J call doubtful. The CDR3 is 14 residues long. Germline loops: CDR1 SQVTM, CDR2 ANQGSEA. CDR3 protein: CSVEDRGLRETQYF. CDR3 in DNA: TGCAGCGTTGAAGATCGAGGGCTTCGAGAGACCCAGTACTTC.

The rearrangement joins TRBV12-3 or TRBV12-4 to TRBJ1-4, with 9 nucleotides matching TRBD1. The V gene end was trimmed by 6 bases and the J gene end by 0 bases; junction bases not matched to a gene: 5. CDR3 length: 16 amino acids. The CDR3 sequence is CASRPGQGATNEKLFF. The CDR3 coding sequence is TGTGCCAGCAGACCGGGACAGGGAGCAACTAATGAAAAACTGTTTTTT.

The chain uses TRBV12-3 or TRBV12-4 and TRBJ2-7; a weak D match, TRBD2 (6 bases). The V and J ends lost 2 bases and 4 bases respectively, with 15 bases between them. This CDR3 has 15 residues. The CDR3 region has the DNA TGTGCCAGCAGTTTATGGTCGCAGGGAGGTTACGAGCAGTACTTC. This gives the protein CASSLWSQGGYEQYF.

V gene TRBV5-1 combines with J gene TRBJ1-2; a weak D match, TRBD1 (5 bases). Per germline, CDR1 SGHRS and CDR2 YFSETQ. The CDR3 has 16 residues. V was clipped by 0 bases and J by 4 bases, with 16 bases between them. CDR3 in DNA: TGCGCCAGCAGCTTGGCCGGGGGGGGATTACCCTATGGCTACACCTTC. This sequence encodes CASSLAGGGLPYGYTF.

V usage is TRBV7-9 and J usage is TRBJ2-7; possible D gene TRBD1, 6 bases. V was trimmed by 11 bases and J by 5 bases, leaving 16 bases between them. CDR1 and CDR2 from the germline V gene are SEHNR and FQNEAQ (reference sequence). The length of the CDR3 is 12 residues. This CDR3 is CALILDSDEQYF. CDR3 nucleotide sequence: TGTGCCTTAATATTGGACAGCGACGAGCAGTACTTC.

The chain employs TRBV9 and TRBJ1-2; 9 bases agree with TRBD1. There are 13 residues in the CDR3. CDR1 and CDR2 from the germline V gene are SGDLS and YYNGEE. After removal of 3 bases from V and 5 bases from J, the junction contained 2 bases not matched to a gene. Here the CDR3 DNA reads TGTGCCAGCAGCGCGGACAGGGGATATGGCTACACCTTC. This codes for CASSADRGYGYTF.

The chain is built from TRBV5-1 and TRBJ2-2, with a weak D call TRBD1 (5 bases). The CDR3 spans 13 residues. From germline, CDR1 is SGHRS and CDR2 YFSETQ. The V and J ends lost 8 bases and 1 base respectively, with 9 bases between them. The CDR3 nucleotides read TGCGCCAGGGATAGGGGGAACACCGGGGAGCTGTTTTTT. Protein: CARDRGNTGELFF.